The rows below give T cell receptor beta chains drawn from one sample of a study of blood T cell repertoires in COVID-19. The assay was immunoSEQ multiplex PCR, and TCRdb's table has in-frame clones only and misses some. This table has under 45,000 clones, around 80% appearing once. Input material: peripheral blood. The receptors come from an elderly woman with active or convalescent COVID-19. CDR3s include the opening cysteine and the closing phenylalanine or tryptophan. The D gene is left open where the match is weak. The size field is filled for only some rows; it gives once, few, many or a size class.

>few|-|TRBJ1-1|TRBV21-1|14
TGTGCCAGCAGCGACCGACAGCGCAACACTGAAGCTTTCTTT
CASSDRQRNTEAFF
>-|-|TRBJ1-5|TRBV6-5|14
TGTGCCAGCAGGGCCGGGTACCGGGGTCAGCCCCAGCATTTT
CASRAGYRGQPQHF
>many|TRBD2|TRBJ2-3|TRBV4-3|17
TGCGCCAGCAGCCAAGATAATAGACTAGCGACGACAGATACGCAGTATTTT
CASSQDNRLATTDTQYF
>few|TRBD1|TRBJ2-3|TRBV4-1|16
TGCGCCAGCAGCCAAGCCGGGACAGGGAGTCCAGATACGCAGTATTTT
CASSQAGTGSPDTQYF
>-|TRBD1|TRBJ2-1|TRBV28|15
TGTGCCAGCAGTCAACTATCGACAGGGGGCGGCGAGCAGTTCTTC
CASSQLSTGGGEQFF
>-|TRBD1|TRBJ2-1|TRBV10-3|15
TGTGCCATCGCGGGCGGGACAGGGGGTAGGAATGAGCAGTTCTTC
CAIAGGTGGRNEQFF
>-|-|TRBJ1-5|TRBV10-2|12
TGCGCCAGCGGGGCAGTCAATCAGCCCCAGCATTTT
CASGAVNQPQHF
>once|-|TRBJ1-4|TRBV28|14
TGTGCCAGCAGTTGGGAGAGCCGGAATGAAAAACTGTTTTTT
CASSWESRNEKLFF
>-|-|TRBJ1-2|TRBV6-5|14
TGTGCCAGCAGGGCCCTAGCCCCTAACTATGGCTACACCTTC
CASRALAPNYGYTF
>-|-|TRBJ1-1|TRBV13|13
TGTGCCAGCAGCTTAACTCGGGACACTGAAGCTTTCTTT
CASSLTRDTEAFF
>-|TRBD2|TRBJ2-2|TRBV27|15
TGTGCCAGCAGTTTAGCGGGAGGAGAAACCGGGGAGCTGTTTTTT
CASSLAGGETGELFF
>-|-|TRBJ2-7|TRBV28|11
TGTGCCAGCAGAGATTCGGGCGAGCAGTACTTC
CASRDSGEQYF
>-|-|TRBJ1-2|TRBV9|13
TGTGCCAGCAGCGTAGTCCAGAACTATGGCTACACCTTC
CASSVVQNYGYTF
>-|TRBD1|TRBJ2-1|TRBV9|16
TGTGCCAGCAGCGCGACAGGGGGCTATGGTCGCTATGAGCAGTTCTTC
CASSATGGYGRYEQFF
>-|-|TRBJ1-5|TRBV6-1|15
TGTGCCAGCAGTGAGACCCCCGGGGGCAATCAGCCCCAGCATTTT
CASSETPGGNQPQHF
>-|TRBD1|TRBJ1-4|TRBV11-3|16
TGTGCCAGCAGCCCGCGATCCGGACAGGGGGATGAAAAACTGTTTTTT
CASSPRSGQGDEKLFF
>-|-|TRBJ2-7|TRBV28|16
TGTGCCAGCAGCACCGCCCGGGCAAGGAGGGCCTACGAGCAGTACTTC
CASSTARARRAYEQYF
>-|TRBD1|TRBJ2-7|TRBV18|16
TGTGCCAGCTCATCATTCGGGACAGGGGGCTCCCACGAGCAGTACTTC
CASSSFGTGGSHEQYF
>once|-|TRBJ2-2|TRBV6-5|16
TGTGCCAGCAGTTACTCGGGGGGGCGTCTAACCGGGGAGCTGTTTTTT
CASSYSGGRLTGELFF
>-|-|TRBJ1-1|TRBV6-1|13
TGTGCCAGCAGTGACAGGGCCAGAGCTGAAGCTTTCTTT
CASSDRARAEAFF
>-|-|TRBJ1-2|TRBV28|10
TGTGCCAGTGGGAGTTATGGCTACACCTTC
CASGSYGYTF
>-|-|TRBJ1-1|TRBV25-1|13
TGTGCCAGCAGTGAGGGAGGTAGAACAGAAGCTTTCTTT
CASSEGGRTEAFF
>-|TRBD1|TRBJ1-2|TRBV19|12
TGTGCCAGTAGTGGACAGGGATATGGCTACACCTTC
CASSGQGYGYTF
>once|-|TRBJ1-5|TRBV27|15
TGTGCCAGCAGTTTATTTGGCCAGGGTAACCAGCCCCAGCATTTT
CASSLFGQGNQPQHF
>-|TRBD1|TRBJ2-1|TRBV4-3|17
TGCGCCAGCAGCCAAGAAAAGTGGGGACAGGGGAACAATGAGCAGTTCTTC
CASSQEKWGQGNNEQFF
>-|TRBD1|TRBJ1-1|TRBV5-1|17
TGCGCCAGCAGCTATGGACAGGGAGGGGGGCTGAACACTGAAGCTTTCTTT
CASSYGQGGGLNTEAFF
>-|-|TRBJ2-1|TRBV10-3|19
TGTGCCATCAATCCGGGCGGGGCTTTAACTCGAGGCCCCTACAATGAGCAGTTCTTC
CAINPGGALTRGPYNEQFF
>-|TRBD1|TRBJ2-3|TRBV9|15
TGTGCCAGCAGCGTCAACAGGGGGCTTACAGATACGCAGTATTTT
CASSVNRGLTDTQYF
>-|-|TRBJ1-1|TRBV10-3|12
TGTGCCATCAGTGGGGGCTACACTGAAGCTTTCTTT
CAISGGYTEAFF
>-|-|TRBJ1-4|TRBV28|13
TGTGCCAGCAGTTCGGGGTCTGGTGAAAAACTGTTTTTT
CASSSGSGEKLFF
>-|-|TRBJ1-3|TRBV5-1|15
TGCGCCAGCAGAGGTGGGGCTAACTCTGGAAACACCATATATTTT
CASRGGANSGNTIYF
>-|TRBD1|TRBJ1-5|TRBV24-1|13
TGTGCCACCAGTGAGCCTACCGGGACAGGACAGCATTTT
CATSEPTGTGQHF
>once|-|TRBJ2-5|TRBV11-1|13
TGTGCCAGCAGCTTTCAGTCAGAAGAGACCCAGTACTTC
CASSFQSEETQYF
>few|TRBD2|TRBJ2-3|TRBV5-1|17
TGCGCCAGCACTACTGAAAGGACTAGCGGGTACACAGATACGCAGTATTTT
CASTTERTSGYTDTQYF
>medium-sized|TRBD2|TRBJ2-7|TRBV2|14
TGTGCCAGCAGTGAGGTAGCGGGCGACTACGAGCAGTACTTC
CASSEVAGDYEQYF
>-|-|TRBJ1-1|TRBV11-3|14
TGTGCCAGCAGCTTAGGAAGGGGGAACACTGAAGCTTTCTTT
CASSLGRGNTEAFF
>once|TRBD1|TRBJ1-5|TRBV4-2|15
TGTGCCAGCAGCCAAGAGGGACAGGCCGATCAGCCCCAGCATTTT
CASSQEGQADQPQHF
>-|TRBD2|TRBJ2-3|TRBV5-1|15
TGCGCCAGCAGGTTGGGGACTAGCAGCACAGATACGCAGTATTTT
CASRLGTSSTDTQYF
>-|-|TRBJ2-3|TRBV5-1|14
TGCGCCAGCAGCTTGGAGCGCCACACAGATACGCAGTATTTT
CASSLERHTDTQYF
>-|-|TRBJ2-7|TRBV29-1|14
TGCAGCGCCTGGGCTGGCAGGGGATTAGACGAGCAGTACTTC
CSAWAGRGLDEQYF
>-|TRBD2|TRBJ2-7|TRBV7-9|14
TGTGCCAGCAGCTTAACTAGCGAAGTCTACGAGCAGTACTTC
CASSLTSEVYEQYF
>-|TRBD1|TRBJ2-7|TRBV28|16
TGTGCCAGCAGTTTCCGGGACAGGGAAACTCCCTACGAGCAGTACTTC
CASSFRDRETPYEQYF